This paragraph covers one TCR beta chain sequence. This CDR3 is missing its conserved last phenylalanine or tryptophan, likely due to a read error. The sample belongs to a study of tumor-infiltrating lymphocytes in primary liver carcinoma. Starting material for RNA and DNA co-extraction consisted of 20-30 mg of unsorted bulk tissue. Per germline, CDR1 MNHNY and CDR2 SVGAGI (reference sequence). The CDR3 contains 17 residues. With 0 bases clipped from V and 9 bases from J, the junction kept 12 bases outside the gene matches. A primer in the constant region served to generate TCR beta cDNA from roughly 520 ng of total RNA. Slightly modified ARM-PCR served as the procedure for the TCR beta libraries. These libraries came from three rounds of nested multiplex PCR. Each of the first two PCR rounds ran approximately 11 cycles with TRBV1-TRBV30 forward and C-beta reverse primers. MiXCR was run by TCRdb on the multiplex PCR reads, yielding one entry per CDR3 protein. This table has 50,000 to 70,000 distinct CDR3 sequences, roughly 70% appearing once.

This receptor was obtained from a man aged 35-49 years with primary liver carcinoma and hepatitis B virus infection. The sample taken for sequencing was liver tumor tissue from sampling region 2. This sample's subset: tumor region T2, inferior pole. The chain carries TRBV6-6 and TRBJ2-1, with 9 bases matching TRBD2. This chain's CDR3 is CASSYSRGTSSKPEQFL. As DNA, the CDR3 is TGTGCCAGCAGTTACTCGAGGGGGACTAGCTCTAAGCCTGAGCAGTTCCTC.